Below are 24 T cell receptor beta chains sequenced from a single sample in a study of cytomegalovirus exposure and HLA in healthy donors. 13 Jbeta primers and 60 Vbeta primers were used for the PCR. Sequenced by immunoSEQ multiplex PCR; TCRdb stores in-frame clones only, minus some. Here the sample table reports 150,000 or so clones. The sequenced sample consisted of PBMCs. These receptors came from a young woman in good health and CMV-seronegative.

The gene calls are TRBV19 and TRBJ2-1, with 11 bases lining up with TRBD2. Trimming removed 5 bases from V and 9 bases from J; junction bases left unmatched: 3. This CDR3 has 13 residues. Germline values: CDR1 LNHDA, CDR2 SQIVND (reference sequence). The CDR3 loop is CASSLAGGSEQFF. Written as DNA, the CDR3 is TGTGCCAGTAGTCTAGCGGGAGGTAGTGAGCAGTTCTTC.

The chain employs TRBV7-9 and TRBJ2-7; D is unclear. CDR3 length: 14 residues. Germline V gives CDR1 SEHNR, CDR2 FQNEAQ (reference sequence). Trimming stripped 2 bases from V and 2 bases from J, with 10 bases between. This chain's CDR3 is CASSLSGSPYEQYF. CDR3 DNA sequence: TGTGCCAGCAGCTTATCTGGCAGTCCCTACGAGCAGTACTTC. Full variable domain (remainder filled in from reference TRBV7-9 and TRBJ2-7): DTGVSQNPRHKITKRGQNVTFRCDPISEHNRLYWYRQTLGQGPEFLTYFQNEAQLEKSRLLSDRFSAERPKGSFSTLEIQRTEQGDSAMYLCASSLSGSPYEQYFGPGTRLTVT.

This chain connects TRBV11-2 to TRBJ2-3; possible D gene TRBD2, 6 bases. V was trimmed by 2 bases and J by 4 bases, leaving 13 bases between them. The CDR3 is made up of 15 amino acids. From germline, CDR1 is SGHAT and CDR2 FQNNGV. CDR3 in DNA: TGTGCCAGCAGCTTAAGGCGGGGTCGGTCAGATACGCAGTATTTT. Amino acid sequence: CASSLRRGRSDTQYF.

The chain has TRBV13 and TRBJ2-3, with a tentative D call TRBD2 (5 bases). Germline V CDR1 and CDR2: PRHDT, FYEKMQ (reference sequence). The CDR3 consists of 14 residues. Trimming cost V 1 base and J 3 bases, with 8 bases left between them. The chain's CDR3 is CASSLDTGTDTQYF. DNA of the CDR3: TGTGCCAGCAGCTTAGACACGGGAACAGATACGCAGTATTTT.

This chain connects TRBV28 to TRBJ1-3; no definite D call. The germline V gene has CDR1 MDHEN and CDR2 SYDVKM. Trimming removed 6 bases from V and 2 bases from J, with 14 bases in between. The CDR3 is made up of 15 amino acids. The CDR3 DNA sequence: TGTGCCAGCAGCCTCCTAGCGGGCGCTGGAAACACCATATATTTT. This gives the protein CASSLLAGAGNTIYF.

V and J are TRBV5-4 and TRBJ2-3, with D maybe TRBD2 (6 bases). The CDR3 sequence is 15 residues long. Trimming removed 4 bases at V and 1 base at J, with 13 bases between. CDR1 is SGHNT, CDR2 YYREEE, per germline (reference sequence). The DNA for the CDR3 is TGTGCCAGCAGCCCCCGGACTACAGGCACAGATACGCAGTATTTT. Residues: CASSPRTTGTDTQYF.

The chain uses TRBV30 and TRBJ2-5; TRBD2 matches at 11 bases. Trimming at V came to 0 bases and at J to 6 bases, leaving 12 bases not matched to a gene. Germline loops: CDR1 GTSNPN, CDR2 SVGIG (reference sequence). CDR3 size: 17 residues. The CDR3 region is CAWSVRLAGGRQKTQYF. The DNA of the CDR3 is TGTGCCTGGAGTGTACGGCTAGCGGGAGGTCGCCAGAAGACCCAGTACTTC.

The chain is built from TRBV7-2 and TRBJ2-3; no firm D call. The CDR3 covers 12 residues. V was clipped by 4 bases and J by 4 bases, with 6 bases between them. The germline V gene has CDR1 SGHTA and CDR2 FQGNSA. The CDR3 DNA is TGTGCCAGCAGCTCGGCGGCAGATACGCAGTATTTT. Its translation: CASSSAADTQYF.

The CDR3 is CASSIPGGAGGELFF. The CDR3 DNA follows: TGTGCCAGTAGTATCCCAGGGGGCGCGGGCGGGGAGCTGTTTTTT. V gene TRBV19 combines with J gene TRBJ2-2, with 8 bases matching TRBD1. Germline assignment: CDR1 LNHDA and CDR2 SQIVND (reference sequence). The CDR3 length is 15 residues. V shed 3 bases and J 7 bases; nucleotides not matched to a gene: 7.

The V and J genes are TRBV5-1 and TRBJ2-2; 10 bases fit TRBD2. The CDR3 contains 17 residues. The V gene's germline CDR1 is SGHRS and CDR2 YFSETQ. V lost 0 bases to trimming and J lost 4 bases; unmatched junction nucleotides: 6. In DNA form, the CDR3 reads TGCGCCAGCAGCTTGGTGGTAGCGGGAGGAATCACCGGGGAGCTGTTTTTT. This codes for CASSLVVAGGITGELFF.

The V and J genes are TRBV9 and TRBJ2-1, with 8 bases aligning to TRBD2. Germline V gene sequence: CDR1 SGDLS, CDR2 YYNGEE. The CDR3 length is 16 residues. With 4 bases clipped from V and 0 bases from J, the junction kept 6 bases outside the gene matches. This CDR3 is CASSSPGTSSYNEQFF. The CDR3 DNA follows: TGTGCCAGCAGCTCCCCCGGGACTAGCTCCTACAATGAGCAGTTCTTC.

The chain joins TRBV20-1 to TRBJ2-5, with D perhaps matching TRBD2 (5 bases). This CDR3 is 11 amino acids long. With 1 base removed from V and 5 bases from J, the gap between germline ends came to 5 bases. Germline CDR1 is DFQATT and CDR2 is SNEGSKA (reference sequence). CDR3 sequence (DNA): TGCAGTGCTAGAGGGGAGGAGACCCAGTACTTC. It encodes CSARGEETQYF.

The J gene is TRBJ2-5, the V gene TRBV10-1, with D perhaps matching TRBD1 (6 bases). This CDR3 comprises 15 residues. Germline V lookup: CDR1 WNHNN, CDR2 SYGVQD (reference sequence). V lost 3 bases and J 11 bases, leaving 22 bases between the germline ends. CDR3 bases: TGCGCCAGCAGTGACCTCAGGGGTTATGCGGCACCGCAGTACTTC. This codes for CASSDLRGYAAPQYF.

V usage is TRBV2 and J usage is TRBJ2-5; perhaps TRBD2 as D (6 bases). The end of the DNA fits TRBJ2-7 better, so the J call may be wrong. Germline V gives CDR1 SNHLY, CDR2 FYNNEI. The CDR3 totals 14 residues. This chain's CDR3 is CASSETSIPYEQYF. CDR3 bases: TGTGCCAGCAGTGAAACTAGCATCCCCTACGAGCAGTACTTC.

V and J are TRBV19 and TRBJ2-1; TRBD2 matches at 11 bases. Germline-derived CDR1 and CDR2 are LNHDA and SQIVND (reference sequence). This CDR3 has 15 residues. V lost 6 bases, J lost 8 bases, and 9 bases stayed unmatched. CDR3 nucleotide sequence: TGTGCCAGTAGCGTTAGCGGGAGGGCCGGGGATGAGCAGTTCTTC. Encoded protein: CASSVSGRAGDEQFF.

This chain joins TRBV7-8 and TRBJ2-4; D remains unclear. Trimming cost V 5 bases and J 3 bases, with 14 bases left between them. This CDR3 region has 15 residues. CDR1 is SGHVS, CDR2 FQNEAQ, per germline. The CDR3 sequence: CASSRRGSDKNIQYF. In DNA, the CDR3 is TGTGCCAGCAGCCGGCGAGGAAGCGACAAAAACATTCAGTACTTC. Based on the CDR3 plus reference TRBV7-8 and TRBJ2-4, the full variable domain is GAGVSQSPRYKVAKRGQDVALRCDPISGHVSLFWYQQALGQGPEFLTYFQNEAQLDKSGLPSDRFFAERPEGSVSTLKIQRTQQEDSAVYLCASSRRGSDKNIQYFGAGTRLSVL.

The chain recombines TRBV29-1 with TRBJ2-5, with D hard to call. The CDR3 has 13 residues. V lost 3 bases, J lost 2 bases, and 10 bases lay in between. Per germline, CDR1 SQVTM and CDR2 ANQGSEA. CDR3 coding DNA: TGCAGCGTTGATTCACAGAATCAAGAGACCCAGTACTTC. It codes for CSVDSQNQETQYF.

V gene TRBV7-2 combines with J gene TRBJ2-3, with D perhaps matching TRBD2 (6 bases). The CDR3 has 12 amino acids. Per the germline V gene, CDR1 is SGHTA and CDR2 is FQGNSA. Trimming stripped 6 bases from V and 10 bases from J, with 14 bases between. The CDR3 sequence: CASSTWGEAQYF. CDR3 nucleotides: TGTGCCAGCAGTACTTGGGGGGAGGCGCAGTATTTT.

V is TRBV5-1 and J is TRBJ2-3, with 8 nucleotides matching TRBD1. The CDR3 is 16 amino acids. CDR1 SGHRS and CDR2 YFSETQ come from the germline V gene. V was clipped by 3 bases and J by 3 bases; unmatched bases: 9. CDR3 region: CASSSSQGAQTDTQYF. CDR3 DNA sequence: TGCGCCAGCAGCTCGTCCCAGGGGGCGCAAACAGATACGCAGTATTTT.

DNA of the CDR3: TGTGCCTGGAGCGACAACACAGATACGCAGTATTTT. The encoded protein is CAWSDNTDTQYF. The chain links TRBV30 to TRBJ2-3; D not resolved. V lost 3 bases and J 2 bases, leaving 6 bases between the germline ends. CDR3 length: 12 residues. Per the germline V gene, CDR1 is GTSNPN and CDR2 is SVGIG (reference sequence).

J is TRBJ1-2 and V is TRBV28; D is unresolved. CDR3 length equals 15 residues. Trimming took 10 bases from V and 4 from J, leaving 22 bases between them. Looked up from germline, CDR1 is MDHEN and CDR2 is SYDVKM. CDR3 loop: CATLGGSRSIYGYTF. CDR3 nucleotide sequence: TGTGCCACACTAGGAGGTTCGCGTTCTATCTATGGCTACACCTTC.

CDR3 sequence reads: CAISDSRTGSIYGYTF. The CDR3 DNA reads TGTGCCATCAGTGACAGTAGGACAGGGAGTATCTATGGCTACACCTTC. This chain uses TRBV10-3 with TRBJ1-2; 8 nucleotides match TRBD1. The germline CDR1 and CDR2 sequences are ENHRY and SYGVKD. Trimming took 3 bases from V and 4 from J; bases not matched to a gene: 10. There are 16 residues in the CDR3.

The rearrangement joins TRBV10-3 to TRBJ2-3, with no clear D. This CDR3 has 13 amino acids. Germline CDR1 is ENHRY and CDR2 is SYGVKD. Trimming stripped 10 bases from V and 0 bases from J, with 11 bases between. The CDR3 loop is CATKTFSTDTQYF. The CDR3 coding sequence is TGTGCCACCAAAACTTTTAGCACAGATACGCAGTATTTT.

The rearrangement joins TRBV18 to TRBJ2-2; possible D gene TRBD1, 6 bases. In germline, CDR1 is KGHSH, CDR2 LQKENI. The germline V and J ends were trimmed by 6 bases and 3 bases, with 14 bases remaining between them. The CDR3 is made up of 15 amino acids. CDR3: CASSGQPIDTGELFF. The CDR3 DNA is TGTGCCAGCTCTGGACAGCCAATTGACACCGGGGAGCTGTTTTTT.